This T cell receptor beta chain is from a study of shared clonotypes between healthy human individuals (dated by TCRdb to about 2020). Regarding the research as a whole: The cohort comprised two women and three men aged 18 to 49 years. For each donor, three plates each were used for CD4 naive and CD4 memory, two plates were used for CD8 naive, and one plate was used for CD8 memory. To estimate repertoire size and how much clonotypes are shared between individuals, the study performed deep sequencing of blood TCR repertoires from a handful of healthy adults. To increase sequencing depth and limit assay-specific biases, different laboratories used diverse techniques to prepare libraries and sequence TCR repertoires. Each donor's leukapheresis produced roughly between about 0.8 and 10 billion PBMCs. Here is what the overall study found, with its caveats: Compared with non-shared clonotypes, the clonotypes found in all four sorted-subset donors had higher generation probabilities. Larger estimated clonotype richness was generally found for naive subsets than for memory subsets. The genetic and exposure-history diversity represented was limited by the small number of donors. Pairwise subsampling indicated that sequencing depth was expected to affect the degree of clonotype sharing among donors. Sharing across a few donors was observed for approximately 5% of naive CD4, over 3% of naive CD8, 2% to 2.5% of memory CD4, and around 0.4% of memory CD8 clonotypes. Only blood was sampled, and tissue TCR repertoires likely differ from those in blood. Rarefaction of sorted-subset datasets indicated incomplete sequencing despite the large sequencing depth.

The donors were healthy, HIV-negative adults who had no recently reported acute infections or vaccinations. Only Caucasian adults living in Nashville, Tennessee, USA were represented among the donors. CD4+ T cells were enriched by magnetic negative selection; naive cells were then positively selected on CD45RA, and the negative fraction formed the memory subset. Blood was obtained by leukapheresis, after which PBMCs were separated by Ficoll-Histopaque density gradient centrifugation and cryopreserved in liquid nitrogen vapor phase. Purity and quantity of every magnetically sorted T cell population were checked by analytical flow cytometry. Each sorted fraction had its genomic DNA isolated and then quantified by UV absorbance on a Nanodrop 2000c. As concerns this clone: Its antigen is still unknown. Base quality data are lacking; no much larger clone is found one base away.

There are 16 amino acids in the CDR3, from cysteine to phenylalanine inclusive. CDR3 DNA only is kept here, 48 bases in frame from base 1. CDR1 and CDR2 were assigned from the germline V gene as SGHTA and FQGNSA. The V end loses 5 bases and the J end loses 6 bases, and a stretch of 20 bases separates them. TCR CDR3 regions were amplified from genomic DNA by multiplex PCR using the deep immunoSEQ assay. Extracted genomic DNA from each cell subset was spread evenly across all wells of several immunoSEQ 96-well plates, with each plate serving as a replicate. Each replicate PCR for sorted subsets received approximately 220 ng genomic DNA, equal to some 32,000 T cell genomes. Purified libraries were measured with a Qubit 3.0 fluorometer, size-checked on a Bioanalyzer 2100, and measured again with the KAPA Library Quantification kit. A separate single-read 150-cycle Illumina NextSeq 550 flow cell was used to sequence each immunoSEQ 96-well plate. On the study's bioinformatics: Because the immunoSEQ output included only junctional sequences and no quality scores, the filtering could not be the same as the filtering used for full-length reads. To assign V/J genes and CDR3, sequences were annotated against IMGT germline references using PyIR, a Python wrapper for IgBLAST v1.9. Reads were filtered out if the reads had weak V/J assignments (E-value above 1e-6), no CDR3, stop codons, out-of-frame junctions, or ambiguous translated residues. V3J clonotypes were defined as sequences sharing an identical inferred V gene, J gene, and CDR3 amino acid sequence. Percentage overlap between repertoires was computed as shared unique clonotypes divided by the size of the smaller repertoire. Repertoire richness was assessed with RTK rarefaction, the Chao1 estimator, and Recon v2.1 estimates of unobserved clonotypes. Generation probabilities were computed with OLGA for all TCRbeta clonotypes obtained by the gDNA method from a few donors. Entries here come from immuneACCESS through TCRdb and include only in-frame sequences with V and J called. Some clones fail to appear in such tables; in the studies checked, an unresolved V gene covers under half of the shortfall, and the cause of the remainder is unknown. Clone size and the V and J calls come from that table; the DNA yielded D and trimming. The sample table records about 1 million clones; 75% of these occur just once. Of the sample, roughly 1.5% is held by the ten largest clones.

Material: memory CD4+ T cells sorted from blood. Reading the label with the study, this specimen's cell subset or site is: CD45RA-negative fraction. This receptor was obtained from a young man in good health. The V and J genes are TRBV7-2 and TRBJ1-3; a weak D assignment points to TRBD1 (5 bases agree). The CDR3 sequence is CASSRDRLPLANTIYF. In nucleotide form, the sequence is TGTGCCAGCAGCAGAGACAGACTACCTCTGGCAAACACCATATATTTT.